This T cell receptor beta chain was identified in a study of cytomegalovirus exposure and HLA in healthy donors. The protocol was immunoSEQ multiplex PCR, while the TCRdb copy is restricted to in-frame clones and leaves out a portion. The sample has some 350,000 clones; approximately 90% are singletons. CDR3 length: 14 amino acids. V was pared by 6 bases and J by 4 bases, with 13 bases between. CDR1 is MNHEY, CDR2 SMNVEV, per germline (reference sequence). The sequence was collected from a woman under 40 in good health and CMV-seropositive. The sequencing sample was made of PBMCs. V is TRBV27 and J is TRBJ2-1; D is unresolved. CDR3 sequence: CASSSQRGYNEQFF. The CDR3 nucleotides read TGTGCCAGCAGCTCCCAGCGTGGGTACAATGAGCAGTTCTTC.